This T cell receptor beta chain is from a study of T cell repertoires in cytomegalovirus infection. V dropped 2 bases and J dropped 2 bases, with 17 bases sitting between them. Looked up from germline, CDR1 is SGHTA and CDR2 is FQGNSA. The CDR3 contains 17 residues. This clonotype was found many times. TCRdb re-analysed the reads in MiXCR, keeping a single row per CDR3 protein. The sample records 210,000 or so distinct CDR3 sequences, approximately 7% being singletons. The sequenced sample consisted of PBMCs. The V gene is TRBV7-2, the J gene TRBJ2-3, with D perhaps TRBD1 (6 bases). The TCR was taken from a human donor in good health (CMV status not recorded). Some clones in this sample may be carry-over from other donors' samples. CDR3 protein: CASSLYVAGANTDTQYF. CDR3 DNA sequence: TGTGCCAGCAGCTTATACGTGGCAGGGGCAAACACAGATACGCAGTATTTT.